This T cell receptor beta chain was captured in a study of T cells in Graves' hyperthyroidism and ophthalmopathy. TCR beta CDR3 region amplification was performed from RNA transcripts. TCR CDR3 regions were first amplified by RT-PCR with HTBI primers. TCRdb independently ran MiXCR on the multiplex PCR reads; one entry per CDR3 protein. The profile covers around 430,000 distinct CDR3 sequences, with just under 15% appearing a single time and approximately 30% taken by the ten largest. General observations from the study: Researchers found most expanded thyroid clonotypes above 0.001 in blood as well. Stable hyperthyroidism was told apart from ophthalmopathy by a model built on 13 V-J features. Onset of ophthalmopathy came a median 6.5 months after the model predicted it.

This clonotype has at least ten counts. What it binds is unknown. The sequenced sample was blood. The receptor was derived from a woman aged 25 to 45 with Graves' hyperthyroidism.

The CDR3 is CASSQDLLAKNIQYF. CDR3 DNA: TGTGCCAGCAGCCAAGATCTCCTAGCCAAAAACATTCAGTACTTC. The chain joins TRBV3-1 to TRBJ2-4, with D unclear. The CDR3 is made up of 15 amino acids. Looked up from germline, CDR1 is LGHDT and CDR2 is YNNKEL (reference sequence). The V end lost 0 bases, the J end lost 0 bases, and 6 bases lay between the germline ends. Based on the CDR3 plus reference TRBV3-1 and TRBJ2-4, the full variable domain is DTAVSQTPKYLVTQMGNDKSIKCEQNLGHDTMYWYKQDSKKFLKIMFSYNNKELIINETVPNRFSPKSPDKAHLNLHINSLELGDSAVYFCASSQDLLAKNIQYFGAGTRLSVL.